One and the same sample provided the 4 T cell receptor beta chains below, sequenced in a study of shared clonotypes between healthy human individuals. CD45RO-negative, CCR7-positively selected cells formed the naive CD8 fraction, excluding terminally differentiated effector memory CD45RA+ cells. Repertoires were generated with immunoSEQ multiplex PCR, while TCRdb's copy carries only in-frame clones and drops some. This table holds about 680,000 clones, about 91% found once. Sequencing was performed on naive CD8+ T cells sorted from blood. The origin of the receptors is a man under 40 in good health.

The chain couples TRBV9 to TRBJ2-7, with TRBD2 matching 7 bases. CDR1 is SGDLS, CDR2 YYNGEE, per germline. J lost 0 bases, V lost 3 bases, and 12 bases had no gene match. The CDR3 is 17 residues long. In nucleotides, the CDR3 is TGTGCCAGCAGCGAGGGAGGCGGGGGTCGATTCTCCTACGAGCAGTACTTC. This encodes CASSEGGGGRFSYEQYF.

J is TRBJ2-5 and V is TRBV5-8; D not certain. The CDR3 has 13 residues. From germline, CDR1 is SGHTS and CDR2 YDEGEE. V was trimmed by 1 base and J by 3 bases, leaving 7 bases between them. The CDR3 DNA is TGTGCCAGCAGCTTGTATAGGGAAGAGACCCAGTACTTC. Amino acids: CASSLYREETQYF.

The chain recombines TRBV14 with TRBJ2-3, with 15 bases lining up with TRBD2. Germline trimming cut 4 bases from V and 4 bases from J; bases unmatched to any gene: 6. The germline V gene encodes CDR1 SGHDN and CDR2 FVKESK. This CDR3 contains 17 residues. CDR3: CASSPGLAGGRADTQYF. CDR3 bases: TGTGCCAGCAGCCCTGGACTAGCGGGAGGGCGAGCAGATACGCAGTATTTT.

J is TRBJ2-1 and V is TRBV29-1, with a possible D match to TRBD1 (6 bases). Trimming pared 7 bases from V and 5 bases from J, leaving 15 bases between. The CDR3 is made up of 13 amino acids. Looked up from germline, CDR1 is SQVTM and CDR2 is ANQGSEA. CDR3 bases: TGCAGCGCCGAAAAGGACAGAGACAATGAGCAGTTCTTC. Amino acid sequence: CSAEKDRDNEQFF.